Presented here are 18 T cell receptor beta chains from one specimen sequenced in a study of Tregs in tolerant kidney transplant recipients. Data came from immunoSEQ multiplex PCR; TCRdb stores just in-frame clones and leaves some out. The table lists approximately 93,000 clones, 93% of them singletons. Here the sequenced sample was CD4+ T cells from blood, taken before the transplant. The receptors here all came from a human donor who received a combined kidney and bone marrow transplant.

This clone has just one count. The chain combines TRBV5-1 with TRBJ1-1; D might be TRBD1 (6 bases). The germline V and J ends were trimmed by 0 bases and 9 bases, with 15 bases remaining between them. CDR1 and CDR2 (germline): SGHRS, YFSETQ. The CDR3 spans 14 residues. CDR3 bases: TGCGCCAGCAGCTTGGGGGTACAGGGTACGCAAGCTTTCTTT. As protein: CASSLGVQGTQAFF.

The chain couples TRBV18 to TRBJ2-1, with 9 bases aligning to TRBD1. This CDR3 is 14 amino acids long. The V and J ends lost 3 bases and 9 bases, in that order; junction bases with no gene match: 6. The V gene's germline CDR1 is KGHSH and CDR2 LQKENI. The CDR3: CASSPRDRATEQFF. DNA of the CDR3: TGTGCCAGCTCACCCCGGGACAGGGCAACTGAGCAGTTCTTC.

Only one count was recorded for this clone. This chain links TRBV6-1 with TRBJ2-5; 9 nucleotides align to TRBD2. Germline loops: CDR1 MNHNS, CDR2 SASEGT. This CDR3 spans 14 amino acids. J gave up 8 bases and V 4 bases, and 8 bases lay outside the gene matches. The CDR3 DNA reads TGTGCCAGCAGTGCCTCGAGCGGGGGGAGAACCCAGTACTTC. Translation: CASSASSGGRTQYF.

A single count supports this clone. The gene calls are TRBV7-2 and TRBJ2-3; the D gene is possibly TRBD2 (5 bases). The CDR3 totals 15 residues. CDR1 and CDR2 (germline): SGHTA, FQGNSA. Between the trimmed V and J ends, which lost 1 base and 6 bases, there was a span of 14 bases. The CDR3 bases are TGTGCCAGCAGCTTAGGGGGAGTAGGTGGGGATACGCAGTATTTT. Translation: CASSLGGVGGDTQYF.

This chain uses TRBV7-9 with TRBJ2-5; TRBD1 agrees at 7 bases. V lost 0 bases, J lost 9 bases, and 4 bases stayed unmatched. Germline V CDR1 and CDR2: SEHNR, FQNEAQ (reference sequence). The CDR3 covers 13 residues. Here the CDR3 reads CASSLATTGSQYF. DNA for the CDR3: TGTGCCAGCAGCTTAGCTACGACAGGGTCCCAGTACTTC.

The CDR3: CASRSRDNSYEQYF. In DNA form, the CDR3 reads TGTGCCAGCAGGTCCAGGGACAACTCCTACGAGCAGTACTTC. This chain joins TRBV2 and TRBJ2-7; a possible D gene is TRBD1 (6 bases). The germline gives CDR1 SNHLY, CDR2 FYNNEI. This CDR3 spans 14 amino acids. Deletions cut 6 bases from V and 0 bases from J, with 12 bases between.

V gene TRBV7-7 combines with J gene TRBJ2-2; D gene ambiguous. CDR3 length equals 13 residues. Germline CDR1 reads SSHAT; CDR2 reads FNYEAQ (reference sequence). With 5 bases removed from V and 6 bases from J, the gap between germline ends came to 10 bases. Written as DNA, the CDR3 is TGTGCCAGCAGCCCCCTCGGGTCCGGGGAGCTGTTTTTT. Its protein is CASSPLGSGELFF.

The chain joins TRBV7-7 to TRBJ2-7, with 8 bases aligning to TRBD1. The CDR3 loop spans 15 amino acids. Germline CDR1 is SSHAT and CDR2 is FNYEAQ (reference sequence). With V trimmed by 6 bases and J by 7 bases, 14 bases remained unmatched. The CDR3 DNA is TGTGCCAGCAGTCCGCCGGGACAGGCACCTGGAGAGCAGTACTTC. Its protein is CASSPPGQAPGEQYF. The full variable domain, in which reference TRBV7-7 and TRBJ2-7 provide the parts outside the CDR3, is GAGVSQSPRYKVTKRGQDVTLRCDPISSHATLYWYQQALGQGPEFLTYFNYEAQPDKSGLPSDRFSAERPEGSISTLTIQRTEQRDSAMYRCASSPPGQAPGEQYFGPGTRLTVT.

V is TRBV11-3 and J is TRBJ1-1, with D uncertain. Trimming removed 2 bases at V and 5 bases at J, with 9 bases between. The CDR3 spans 13 residues. Germline V gene data show CDR1 as SGHNT and CDR2 as YENEEA. The CDR3 is CASSLNRWTEAFF. The CDR3 DNA sequence: TGTGCCAGCAGCTTAAACCGGTGGACTGAAGCTTTCTTT. The full variable domain, rest sourced from reference TRBV11-3 and TRBJ1-1, is EAGVVQSPRYKIIEKKQPVAFWCNPISGHNTLYWYLQNLGQGPELLIRYENEEAVDDSQLPKDRFSAERLKGVDSTLKIQPAELGDSAVYLCASSLNRWTEAFFGQGTRLTVV.

This rearrangement joins TRBV11-3 to TRBJ2-3, with 10 nucleotides matching TRBD1. V gave up 5 bases and J gave up 4 bases; unmatched junction bases: 6. Looked up from germline, CDR1 is SGHNT and CDR2 is YENEEA. The CDR3 is made up of 15 amino acids. DNA for the CDR3: TGTGCCAGCAGCCACGGACAGGGGGGGGCAGATACGCAGTATTTT. It codes for CASSHGQGGADTQYF.

This chain connects TRBV29-1 to TRBJ2-1; 8 bases align to TRBD1. Germline V gene lookup returns CDR1 SQVTM and CDR2 ANQGSEA. The length of the CDR3 is 14 residues. Germline trimming cut 7 bases from V and 0 bases from J; bases unmatched to any gene: 5. The CDR3 sequence: CSGGTGTSYNEQFF. Here the CDR3 DNA reads TGCAGCGGGGGGACAGGCACCTCCTACAATGAGCAGTTCTTC.

This clone has a handful of counts. This CDR3 is CASSFPGEKLFF. CDR3 coding DNA: TGTGCCAGCAGCTTTCCAGGGGAAAAACTGTTTTTT. This rearrangement joins TRBV5-4 to TRBJ1-4; possibly TRBD1 for D (5 bases). CDR3 length: 12 amino acids. Germline V gene sequence: CDR1 SGHNT, CDR2 YYREEE (reference sequence). Trimming took off 2 bases at V and 8 bases at J, with 7 bases between the two ends.

This clone came up once. The CDR3 spells CASSLRQGADEDYGYTF. The CDR3 DNA reads as TGTGCCAGCAGCCTCAGACAGGGGGCGGACGAGGACTATGGCTACACCTTC. This chain connects TRBV28 to TRBJ1-2; 10 positions match TRBD1. The CDR3 covers 17 residues. V gave up 6 bases and J gave up 3 bases; unmatched junction bases: 13. Looked up from germline, CDR1 is MDHEN and CDR2 is SYDVKM.

For this clone: The sample carries other DNA sequences with the same CDR3. V usage is TRBV5-1 and J usage is TRBJ1-6, with 10 nucleotides matching TRBD1. This CDR3 has 12 amino acids. Germline lookup yields CDR1 SGHRS and CDR2 YFSETQ. V lost 5 bases, J lost 10 bases, and 0 bases stayed unmatched. The CDR3 loop is CASRTGGSPLHF. The CDR3 coding sequence is TGCGCCAGCAGGACAGGGGGCTCACCCCTCCACTTT.

This chain links TRBV4-2 with TRBJ2-5; 7 nucleotides agree with TRBD2. Trimming cost V 1 base and J 5 bases; bases outside gene matches: 10. The CDR3 spans 16 residues. CDR1 is LGHNA and CDR2 is YNFKEQ in the germline V gene. The chain's CDR3 is CASSQGTSALGETQYF. As DNA, the CDR3 is TGTGCCAGCAGCCAAGGTACTAGCGCCCTAGGGGAGACCCAGTACTTC.

This sequence joins TRBV9 and TRBJ2-1; TRBD2 matches at 10 bases. The V gene end was trimmed by 2 bases and the J gene end by 12 bases; junction bases not matched to a gene: 11. The CDR3 consists of 15 residues. Germline CDR1 and CDR2: SGDLS and YYNGEE. The CDR3 nucleotides read TGTGCCAGCAGCGTTAAAATAGCGGGAGGCAGTAGGCAGTTCTTC. Translated: CASSVKIAGGSRQFF.

The rearrangement links TRBV5-1 to TRBJ2-1, with D hard to call. Germline CDR1 is SGHRS and CDR2 is YFSETQ. The CDR3 length is 15 residues. Deletions cut 4 bases from V and 0 bases from J, with 11 bases between. This chain's CDR3 is CASSAIKSSYNEQFF. The CDR3 bases are TGCGCCAGCAGCGCCATCAAGAGCTCCTACAATGAGCAGTTCTTC.

This sequence joins TRBV5-6 and TRBJ2-5, with 9 nucleotides matching TRBD1. The CDR3 runs 15 residues. V trimming: 3 bases; J trimming: 5 bases; junction bases outside the gene matches: 8. Germline V gene lookup returns CDR1 SGHDT and CDR2 YYEEEE. The CDR3 loop is CASSSPGTGSETQYF. Here the CDR3 DNA reads TGTGCCAGCAGCTCTCCCGGGACAGGGAGCGAGACCCAGTACTTC.